The 18 T cell receptor beta chains listed next were all sequenced from one sample in a study of neurological immune-mediated disorders. Time point in this sample: longitudinal time-point 2. One entry per CDR3 protein results from TCRdb running MiXCR on the 5' RACE reads. This table has some 60,000 distinct CDR3 sequences, roughly 9.8% appearing once. The material sequenced was PBMCs. The receptors originated from a man between 25 and 39 years old in good health.

This clonotype was detected ten times or more. This chain connects TRBV11-2 to TRBJ2-5; TRBD2 is a possible D gene (5 bases). Per germline, CDR1 SGHAT and CDR2 FQNNGV. This CDR3 is 13 amino acids long. V lost 0 bases and J 4 bases, leaving 6 bases between the germline ends. The DNA for the CDR3 is TGTGCCAGCAGCTTAGAGAGGGCAGAGACCCAGTACTTC. Translating gives CASSLERAETQYF.

A single count supports this clonotype. No DNA is shown, since the ends of the CDR3 on it are uncertain; the CDR3 is the one TCRdb lists. The rearrangement links TRBV11-2 to TRBJ1-1; the table names TRBD1, a call not compared with the DNA. The CDR3 is 23 residues long, counting both termini. Germline V gives CDR1 SGHAT, CDR2 FQNNGV. CDR3 loop: CASSLVLNEQFFGPGTPNTEAFF.

This clonotype has at least ten counts. The rearrangement links TRBV20-1 to TRBJ2-7; TRBD1 matches at 11 bases. Unmatched junction bases numbered 6, after V lost 3 bases and J lost 2 bases. The CDR3 loop spans 15 amino acids. Germline CDR1 and CDR2: DFQATT and SNEGSKA (reference sequence). The CDR3 DNA is TGCAGTGCTAGTGAGAGGACAGGGGGCCCCTACGAGCAGTACTTC. It codes for CSASERTGGPYEQYF.

This clonotype was recorded at least ten times. The V call is TRBV10-3, the J call TRBJ1-1; 7 bases match TRBD1. The germline V gene encodes CDR1 ENHRY and CDR2 SYGVKD. The CDR3 length is 16 residues. Unmatched junction bases numbered 6, after V lost 2 bases and J lost 0 bases. CDR3 sequence: CAISEPSDRMNTEAFF. The CDR3 DNA sequence: TGTGCCATCAGTGAGCCGTCGGACAGGATGAACACTGAAGCTTTCTTT.

This chain links TRBV14 with TRBJ2-1; D remains ambiguous. The V gene lost 0 bases and the J gene lost 7 bases, with 7 bases spanning the gap. The length of the CDR3 is 13 residues. CDR1 and CDR2 from the germline V gene are SGHDN and FVKESK. In DNA, the CDR3 is TGTGCCAGCAGCCAAGAACACGGAAATGAGCAGTTCTTC. Translated: CASSQEHGNEQFF.

This clonotype was seen many times. The J gene is TRBJ1-4, the V gene TRBV29-1, with 7 bases that match TRBD1. Unmatched junction bases numbered 15, after V lost 5 bases and J lost 3 bases. Germline lookup yields CDR1 SQVTM and CDR2 ANQGSEA. The CDR3 covers 17 residues. CDR3: CSVRLKTGSYSNEKLFF. CDR3 bases: TGCAGCGTTCGTTTAAAGACAGGGTCCTATTCTAATGAAAAACTGTTTTTT.

This clonotype was seen ten or more times. V usage is TRBV14 and J usage is TRBJ2-5; either TRBD1 or TRBD2 may fit D (5 bases each). Trimming removed 4 bases from V and 2 bases from J, with 8 bases in between. There are 13 residues in the CDR3. The germline V gene encodes CDR1 SGHDN and CDR2 FVKESK. The CDR3 DNA reads as TGTGCCAGCAGCCGGGACCTTCAAGAGACCCAGTACTTC. Protein: CASSRDLQETQYF.

There are a few counts of this clonotype. The V gene is TRBV28, the J gene TRBJ2-7, with 14 bases that match TRBD2. Germline trimming cut 6 bases from V and 3 bases from J; bases unmatched to any gene: 4. Looked up from germline, CDR1 is MDHEN and CDR2 is SYDVKM. The CDR3 is 15 residues long. The CDR3 DNA reads as TGTGCCAGCAGCCCAGGGACTAGCGGGAGCTACGAGCAGTACTTC. Its protein is CASSPGTSGSYEQYF.

This clonotype came up many times. The rearrangement uses TRBV10-3 and TRBJ2-7, with 13 nucleotides matching TRBD2. Germline V lookup: CDR1 ENHRY, CDR2 SYGVKD. CDR3 length: 14 residues. Germline trimming cut 4 bases from V and 3 bases from J; bases unmatched to any gene: 0. CDR3 nucleotides: TGTGCCATCAGTGGGACTAGCGGGAGCTACGAGCAGTACTTC. This gives the protein CAISGTSGSYEQYF.

The sample holds many counts of this clonotype. The rearrangement joins TRBV24-1 to TRBJ1-5; 7 bases agree with TRBD1. CDR3 length equals 15 residues. The J segment lost 3 bases and the V segment lost 4 bases, leaving 5 bases of the junction unmatched. Germline V gives CDR1 KGHDR, CDR2 SFDVKD. The CDR3 protein is CATSEAGTVNQPQHF. The CDR3 coding sequence is TGTGCCACCAGTGAAGCCGGGACAGTCAATCAGCCCCAGCATTTT.

The sample holds many counts of this clonotype. The CDR3 protein is CASSLQGAVTEAFF. CDR3 nucleotides: TGTGCCAGTAGTCTTCAGGGGGCGGTCACTGAAGCTTTCTTT. J is TRBJ1-1 and V is TRBV19; TRBD1 aligns across 8 bases. Germline CDR1 and CDR2: LNHDA and SQIVND (reference sequence). This CDR3 is built from 14 residues. V gave up 5 bases and J gave up 4 bases; unmatched junction bases: 6. The whole variable domain, filled in from reference TRBV19 and TRBJ1-1, reads DGGITQSPKYLFRKEGQNVTLSCEQNLNHDAMYWYRQDPGQGLRLIYYSQIVNDFQKGDIAEGYSVSREKKESFPLTVTSAQKNPTAFYLCASSLQGAVTEAFFGQGTRLTVV.

With regard to this clonotype: Given a much more abundant clone one base away, this may be a read error. This chain links TRBV20-1 with TRBJ2-1; 11 nucleotides agree with TRBD2. Germline-derived CDR1 and CDR2 are DFQATT and SNEGSKA (reference sequence). This CDR3 comprises 12 residues. The CDR3 bases are TGCAGCGGGACTAGCGGATACAATGAGCAGTTATTC. Translation gives CSGTSGYNEQLF.

This chain connects TRBV6-6 to TRBJ1-1, with TRBD1 as a possible D gene (5 bases). The CDR3 is made up of 15 amino acids. In germline, CDR1 is MNHNY, CDR2 SVGAGI (reference sequence). V lost 2 bases and J lost 8, with 18 bases in between. The CDR3 sequence is CASSYPMEGRVEAFF. The CDR3 coding sequence is TGTGCCAGCAGTTACCCGATGGAGGGCAGGGTGGAAGCTTTCTTT.

Many counts were recorded for this clonotype. This chain connects TRBV20-1 to TRBJ1-4; 7 nucleotides line up with TRBD1. Per the germline V gene, CDR1 is DFQATT and CDR2 is SNEGSKA (reference sequence). The CDR3 runs 15 residues. The junction had 13 bases not matched to a gene; V was cut back by 5 bases and J by 7 bases. CDR3 nucleotides: TGCAGTGCTCCTGACCAGGGGGATGTTCGTGAAAAACTGTTTTTT. Its translation: CSAPDQGDVREKLFF.

A word on this clonotype: This sequence may be a read error, since a much larger clone differs from it by one base. The rearrangement uses TRBV5-1 and TRBJ2-7; the match to TRBD2 covers 12 bases. The CDR3 totals 20 residues. Per the germline V gene, CDR1 is SGHRS and CDR2 is YFSETQ. DNA of the CDR3: TGCGCCAGCAGCCTGGGGGAAAGACTAGCGGGAGTCTATAGGGCCTACGAGCATTACTTC. Protein sequence: CASSLGERLAGVYRAYEHYF. Full variable domain (remainder filled in from reference TRBV5-1 and TRBJ2-7): KAGVTQTPRYLIKTRGQQVTLSCSPISGHRSVSWYQQTPGQGLQFLFEYFSETQRNKGNFPGRFSGRQFSNSRSEMNVSTLELGDSALYLCASSLGERLAGVYRAYEHYFGPGTRLTVT.

Many counts were recorded for this clonotype. The genes are TRBV7-3 and TRBJ2-3; perhaps TRBD2 as D (6 bases). The CDR3 has 15 residues. V was shortened by 5 bases and J by 1 base, with 13 bases between the two germline ends. Germline CDR1 SGHTA, CDR2 FQGTGA. CDR3 nucleotide sequence: TGTGCCAGCAGCCCTAGACTAGGTGGCACAGATACGCAGTATTTT. This codes for CASSPRLGGTDTQYF.

In nucleotides, the CDR3 is TGTGCCAGCATTCTAGGGGAGACCCAGTACTTC. It codes for CASILGETQYF. This chain links TRBV7-9 with TRBJ2-5; D unclear. Germline CDR1 SEHNR, CDR2 FQNEAQ (reference sequence). The CDR3 has 11 amino acids. Trimming cost V 7 bases and J 5 bases, with 8 bases left between them.

The table lists this clonotype with many counts. The chain combines TRBV20-1 with TRBJ1-4; D is undetermined. V lost 6 bases and J 0 bases, leaving 11 bases between the germline ends. This CDR3 region has 14 residues. Germline lookup yields CDR1 DFQATT and CDR2 SNEGSKA (reference sequence). DNA for the CDR3: TGCAGTGCCACCCTGGGTACAACTAATGAAAAACTGTTTTTT. It translates to CSATLGTTNEKLFF.